The 6 T cell receptor beta chains presented below share a single source sample, sequenced in a study of blood T cell repertoires in COVID-19. Libraries were prepared by immunoSEQ multiplex PCR; TCRdb keeps only in-frame clonotypes and omits some of them. The sample consists of about 100,000 clones, 85% to 90% of them appearing once. Sample: peripheral blood. These receptors all come from a human donor in a cohort sampled during active COVID-19.

The rearrangement links TRBV12-3 or TRBV12-4 to TRBJ2-4; D may be TRBD2 (7 bases). CDR3 length: 13 amino acids. V was shortened by 6 bases and J by 6 bases, with 12 bases between the two germline ends. CDR3 region: CASRRGGRNIQYF. The CDR3 DNA reads as TGTGCCAGCAGGAGGGGGGGGAGAAACATTCAGTACTTC.

This chain links TRBV5-1 with TRBJ2-3; 8 nucleotides match TRBD1. The CDR3 spans 17 residues. Germline V gives CDR1 SGHRS, CDR2 YFSETQ. Trimming cost V 4 bases and J 1 base; bases outside gene matches: 11. The CDR3 sequence is CASSRGTGQRGTDTQYF. The CDR3 DNA is TGCGCCAGCAGCCGTGGGACAGGCCAAAGAGGCACAGATACGCAGTATTTT.

This clone was detected a few times. The chain uses TRBV7-9 and TRBJ1-2, with a possible D match to TRBD1 (5 bases). Germline assignment: CDR1 SEHNR and CDR2 FQNEAQ (reference sequence). The CDR3 consists of 13 residues. Trimming stripped 5 bases from V and 8 bases from J, with 15 bases between. CDR3 DNA: TGTGCCAGCAGCCAAAAGAGCGGGACCGGCTACACCTTC. Its translation is CASSQKSGTGYTF.

The V gene is TRBV5-1, the J gene TRBJ2-1; a possible D gene is TRBD1 (5 bases). The germline V gene encodes CDR1 SGHRS and CDR2 YFSETQ. CDR3 size: 15 residues. V dropped 2 bases and J dropped 4 bases, with 13 bases sitting between them. In DNA form, the CDR3 reads TGCGCCAGCAGCTTCGGACAAAGCCTTTACAATGAGCAGTTCTTC. It translates to CASSFGQSLYNEQFF.

The rearrangement uses TRBV2 and TRBJ1-4, with D maybe TRBD1 (6 bases). CDR3 size: 16 residues. With 2 bases removed from V and 3 bases from J, the gap between germline ends came to 13 bases. Germline CDR1 and CDR2: SNHLY and FYNNEI. DNA for the CDR3: TGTGCCAGCAGTGAACAGGGGCTAGATCCTAATGAAAAACTGTTTTTT. Translation gives CASSEQGLDPNEKLFF.

This clone was counted a single time. This CDR3 reads CARPRGWEKLFF. The CDR3, as DNA: TGTGCCAGGCCCAGGGGCTGGGAAAAACTGTTTTTT. This sequence joins TRBV21-1 and TRBJ1-4; TRBD1 is the table's D call and was not checked against the DNA. TRBV21-1 is shown as a pseudogene. The CDR3 covers 12 residues.